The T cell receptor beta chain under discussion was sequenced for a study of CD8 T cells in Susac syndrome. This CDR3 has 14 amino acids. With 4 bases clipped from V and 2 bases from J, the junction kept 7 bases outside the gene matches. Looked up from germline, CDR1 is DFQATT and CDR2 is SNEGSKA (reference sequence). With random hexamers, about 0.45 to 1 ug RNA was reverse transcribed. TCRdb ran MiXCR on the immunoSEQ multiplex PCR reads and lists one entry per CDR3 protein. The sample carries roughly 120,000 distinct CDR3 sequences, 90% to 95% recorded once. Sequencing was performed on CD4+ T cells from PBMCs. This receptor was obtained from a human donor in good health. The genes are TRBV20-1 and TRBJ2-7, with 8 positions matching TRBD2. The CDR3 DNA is TGCAGTGCTACTGGACTAGCTAGAACCTACGAGCAGTACTTC. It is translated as CSATGLARTYEQYF.